A single sample gave rise to the 15 T cell receptor beta chains below, sequenced in a study of blood T cell repertoires in COVID-19. The repertoire was sequenced with immunoSEQ multiplex PCR; TCRdb's copy has only in-frame clones and lacks some. The sample carries about 180,000 clones, 85% recorded once. Material for sequencing was peripheral blood. These receptors were collected from a woman aged 50 to 60 with COVID-19, enrolled during active disease.

This rearrangement joins TRBV19 to TRBJ1-5, with a possible D match to TRBD1 (6 bases). Germline V gene lookup returns CDR1 LNHDA and CDR2 SQIVND (reference sequence). The CDR3 is 13 residues long. V dropped 3 bases and J dropped 9 bases, with 12 bases sitting between them. The CDR3 DNA is TGTGCCAGTAGTATCCCGGAAGGGGGGCCCCAGCATTTT. Translated: CASSIPEGGPQHF.

V usage is TRBV4-2 and J usage is TRBJ1-5; D gene unclear. From germline, CDR1 is LGHNA and CDR2 YNFKEQ. This CDR3 has 17 amino acids. V was pared by 1 base and J by 0 bases, with 13 bases between. CDR3 nucleotides: TGTGCCAGCAGCCAAGGTAGCGGAGCGGATAGCAATCAGCCCCAGCATTTT. It is translated as CASSQGSGADSNQPQHF.

The V call is TRBV4-2, the J call TRBJ2-3; D unresolved. CDR1 is LGHNA and CDR2 is YNFKEQ in the germline V gene. V lost 3 bases and J 4 bases, leaving 17 bases between the germline ends. There are 16 residues in the CDR3. The CDR3 spells CASSQSERAIPDTQYF. CDR3 sequence (DNA): TGTGCCAGCAGCCAGTCAGAGCGCGCTATCCCAGATACGCAGTATTTT.

This chain joins TRBV12-3 or TRBV12-4 and TRBJ1-6; tentative D call: TRBD1 (6 bases). V lost 1 base to trimming and J lost 11 bases, with 9 bases between them. The CDR3 loop spans 13 amino acids. The chain's CDR3 is CASSLGGRTPLHF. CDR3 sequence (DNA): TGTGCCAGCAGTTTAGGGGGGCGGACACCCCTCCACTTT.

The V gene is TRBV7-3, the J gene TRBJ2-3; maybe TRBD1 (7 bases). V was trimmed by 1 base and J by 4 bases, leaving 12 bases between them. The CDR3 is 15 amino acids. CDR1 and CDR2 (germline): SGHTA, FQGTGA. In DNA, the CDR3 is TGTGCCAGCAGCTTAAATGGCAGGGGGGCAGATACGCAGTATTTT. Encoded protein: CASSLNGRGADTQYF.

V usage is TRBV30 and J usage is TRBJ1-5; D perhaps matches TRBD1 (5 bases). CDR1 GTSNPN and CDR2 SVGIG come from the germline V gene (reference sequence). The CDR3 covers 17 residues. Trimming took off 0 bases at V and 1 base at J, with 16 bases between the two ends. CDR3 in DNA: TGTGCCTGGAGTGTAAGCAGGGATTCATCCAGCAATCAGCCCCAGCATTTT. Its translation is CAWSVSRDSSSNQPQHF.

The genes are TRBV25-1 and TRBJ1-2; 12 bases are a match to TRBD1. Germline lookup yields CDR1 MGHDK and CDR2 SYGVNS. The junction had 8 bases not matched to a gene; V was cut back by 2 bases and J by 7 bases. The CDR3 loop spans 16 amino acids. The CDR3 sequence is CASSEATGTGGVGYTF. The CDR3, as DNA: TGTGCCAGCAGTGAAGCTACCGGGACAGGGGGCGTTGGCTACACCTTC.

The chain employs TRBV19 and TRBJ1-5, with D possibly being TRBD1 (5 bases). The V end lost 4 bases, the J end lost 1 base, and 8 bases lay between the germline ends. The CDR3 has 14 residues. Germline CDR1 and CDR2: LNHDA and SQIVND (reference sequence). CDR3 DNA: TGTGCCAGTAGTAGGGGGGACAGCAATCAGCCCCAGCATTTT. This encodes CASSRGDSNQPQHF.

The rearrangement joins TRBV4-3 to TRBJ1-5, with TRBD1 matching over 8 bases. Germline V gene sequence: CDR1 LGHNA, CDR2 YSLEER. The CDR3 loop spans 15 amino acids. Trimming took 8 bases from V and 4 from J; bases not matched to a gene: 10. The CDR3 spells CASSPGQVENQPQHF. CDR3 nucleotide sequence: TGCGCCAGCTCCCCGGGACAGGTGGAAAATCAGCCCCAGCATTTT.

The V and J genes are TRBV30 and TRBJ1-4; a weak D match, TRBD1 (5 bases). This CDR3 comprises 12 residues. Germline values: CDR1 GTSNPN, CDR2 SVGIG (reference sequence). V dropped 7 bases and J dropped 3 bases, with 9 bases sitting between them. DNA for the CDR3: TGTGCCTCGACAGTGTCTAATGAAAAACTGTTTTTT. Amino acids: CASTVSNEKLFF.

This clone has a single count. This chain connects TRBV6-5 to TRBJ2-1, with 12 bases fitting TRBD2. Per the germline V gene, CDR1 is MNHEY and CDR2 is SVGAGI. The ends lost 7 bases at V and 6 bases at J; junction bases unmatched: 4. This CDR3 comprises 14 residues. CDR3 residues: CASTLAGGSNEQFF. CDR3 in DNA: TGTGCCAGCACGCTAGCGGGGGGGTCCAATGAGCAGTTCTTC.

The V gene is TRBV9, the J gene TRBJ2-2, with 8 bases identical to TRBD1. With V trimmed by 4 bases and J by 4 bases, 6 bases remained unmatched. Germline V gene sequence: CDR1 SGDLS, CDR2 YYNGEE. The CDR3 runs 15 residues. The CDR3 nucleotides are TGTGCCAGCAGCACGGGACAGGCCAGCACCGGGGAGCTGTTTTTT. It is translated as CASSTGQASTGELFF.

This sequence joins TRBV4-1 and TRBJ1-6; 9 bases are shared with TRBD1. This CDR3 is 19 amino acids long. Per germline, CDR1 MGHRA and CDR2 YSYEKL. V lost 4 bases, J lost 1 base, and 11 bases stayed unmatched. The CDR3: CASSPGPGQGISYNSPLHF. The CDR3 bases are TGCGCCAGCAGCCCAGGACCGGGACAGGGTATATCCTATAATTCACCCCTCCACTTT.

CDR3 sequence reads: CASSLRRGGSYTQYF. The CDR3 DNA reads TGTGCCAGCAGCTTAAGGCGGGGGGGCTCATATACGCAGTATTTT. The chain has TRBV7-2 and TRBJ2-3; the match to TRBD2 covers 9 bases. V lost 2 bases to trimming and J lost 7 bases; unmatched junction nucleotides: 7. Per the germline V gene, CDR1 is SGHTA and CDR2 is FQGNSA. The CDR3 spans 15 residues.

The chain uses TRBV15 and TRBJ1-1, with TRBD1 identical over 8 bases. V lost 0 bases and J lost 10; bases outside the gene matches: 10. Germline V gene data show CDR1 as LNHNV and CDR2 as YYDKDF (reference sequence). CDR3 length equals 15 residues. Here the CDR3 reads CATSRDLLTGAGAFF. The CDR3, as DNA: TGTGCCACCAGCAGAGACCTCTTGACAGGGGCGGGAGCTTTCTTT.